The 26 T cell receptor beta chains given below trace back to one sample, sequenced in a study of T cells in localized non-small cell lung cancer. Produced via immunoSEQ multiplex PCR; TCRdb's table is partial and in-frame only. The repertoire holds about 28,000 clones, with roughly 90% as singletons. The specimen comprised peripheral blood, sampled before any cancer treatment. The receptors were gathered from a woman between 18 and 55 years old with stage I lung adenocarcinoma.

This sequence joins TRBV18 and TRBJ2-7; 8 nucleotides line up with TRBD2. The CDR3 contains 16 residues. Per the germline V gene, CDR1 is KGHSH and CDR2 is LQKENI. J lost 3 bases, V lost 3 bases, and 10 bases had no gene match. This CDR3 is CASSPVHGTSLYEQYF. In DNA form, the CDR3 reads TGTGCCAGCTCACCGGTACACGGGACTAGTCTCTACGAGCAGTACTTC.

The chain couples TRBV10-1 to TRBJ2-2; D is unresolved. Per the germline V gene, CDR1 is WNHNN and CDR2 is SYGVQD (reference sequence). Trimming stripped 1 base from V and 1 base from J, with 7 bases between. CDR3 length: 15 amino acids. In DNA form, the CDR3 reads TGCGCCAGCAGTGAGTTTCGAGGGAACACCGGGGAGCTGTTTTTT. It translates to CASSEFRGNTGELFF.

V usage is TRBV6-6 and J usage is TRBJ1-5; no clear D gene. Per the germline V gene, CDR1 is MNHNY and CDR2 is SVGAGI (reference sequence). Trimming took off 0 bases at V and 3 bases at J, with 9 bases between the two ends. The CDR3 is 15 amino acids. CDR3 in amino acids: CASSYSKFSNQPQHF. CDR3 DNA: TGTGCCAGCAGTTACTCGAAGTTCTCCAATCAGCCCCAGCATTTT.

This chain uses TRBV9 with TRBJ1-1, with TRBD1 identical over 7 bases. This CDR3 has 17 amino acids. From germline, CDR1 is SGDLS and CDR2 YYNGEE. Losses at the gene ends were 0 bases for V and 7 bases for J; bases not matched to a gene: 15. CDR3 in amino acids: CASSVARSLRGPGEAFF. As DNA, the CDR3 is TGTGCCAGCAGCGTAGCACGTAGCTTGAGGGGGCCCGGTGAAGCTTTCTTT.

For this clone: The junction and the germline gene differ at one end; a read error may be behind it. V gene TRBV25-1 combines with J gene TRBJ2-1; D is ambiguous. CDR3 size: 8 residues. Per germline, CDR1 MGHDK and CDR2 SYGVNS. The CDR3 loop is CAVNEQFF. DNA for the CDR3: TGCGCGGTGAATGAGCAGTTCTTC.

This clone was picked up a small number of times. This chain links TRBV5-6 with TRBJ1-2; D ambiguous. The V gene's germline CDR1 is SGHDT and CDR2 YYEEEE. Trimming cost V 5 bases and J 0 bases, with 8 bases left between them. The CDR3 loop spans 13 amino acids. The CDR3 loop is CASSTWANYGYTF. DNA for the CDR3: TGTGCCAGCAGTACTTGGGCTAACTATGGCTACACCTTC.

V gene TRBV29-1 combines with J gene TRBJ2-2; 10 bases are a match to TRBD1. The CDR3 contains 15 residues. Germline V gives CDR1 SQVTM, CDR2 ANQGSEA. V was clipped by 7 bases and J by 3 bases; unmatched bases: 8. CDR3 amino acids: CSGFRDRGHTGELFF. The CDR3 region has the DNA TGCAGCGGATTCCGGGACAGGGGCCACACCGGGGAGCTGTTTTTT.

The chain has TRBV27 and TRBJ2-5; D is tentatively TRBD1 or TRBD2 (5 bases each). Trimming shortened V by 5 bases and J by 1 base, and 17 bases separated the two germline ends. CDR1 is MNHEY, CDR2 SMNVEV, per germline (reference sequence). The CDR3 length is 16 residues. The CDR3 reads CASSPIGAGLQETQYF. The CDR3 DNA follows: TGTGCCAGCAGTCCCATCGGGGCAGGACTCCAAGAGACCCAGTACTTC.

The chain employs TRBV30 and TRBJ1-1; 8 nucleotides align to TRBD1. This CDR3 has 15 residues. Germline V gene sequence: CDR1 GTSNPN, CDR2 SVGIG (reference sequence). V shed 3 bases, J shed 5 bases, and the junction held 11 bases outside the gene matches. The CDR3 region is CAWSRFNRGGTEAFF. DNA of the CDR3: TGTGCCTGGAGCCGATTTAACAGGGGGGGGACTGAAGCTTTCTTT. The full variable domain, in which reference TRBV30 and TRBJ1-1 provide the parts outside the CDR3, is SQTIHQWPATLVQPVGSPLSLECTVEGTSNPNLYWYRQAAGRGLQLLFYSVGIGQISSEVPQNLSASRPQDRQFILSSKKLLLSDSGFYLCAWSRFNRGGTEAFFGQGTRLTVV.

The V gene is TRBV30, the J gene TRBJ1-1; no clear D gene. The CDR3 is made up of 13 amino acids. The ends were cut back, 2 bases at V and 6 bases at J, with 13 bases in the middle. Germline CDR1 GTSNPN, CDR2 SVGIG (reference sequence). The CDR3 loop is CAWSKGFGAEAFF. The CDR3 region has the DNA TGTGCCTGGAGTAAGGGATTTGGGGCTGAAGCTTTCTTT.

The chain recombines TRBV7-2 with TRBJ2-5; no firm D call. This CDR3 spans 12 amino acids. The ends were cut back, 7 bases at V and 5 bases at J, with 11 bases in the middle. The germline V gene encodes CDR1 SGHTA and CDR2 FQGNSA. This CDR3 reads CASTPGPETQYF. The CDR3 DNA sequence: TGTGCCAGCACCCCGGGTCCGGAGACCCAGTACTTC.

The J gene is TRBJ2-1, the V gene TRBV4-1; weak D call: TRBD2 (6 bases). The CDR3 totals 16 residues. Per germline, CDR1 MGHRA and CDR2 YSYEKL. V was cut by 4 bases and J by 0 bases, with 13 bases left in between. The chain's CDR3 is CASSRRRDDSYNEQFF. CDR3 bases: TGCGCCAGCAGCCGCCGGCGGGATGACTCCTACAATGAGCAGTTCTTC.

This chain joins TRBV10-3 and TRBJ1-2, with D perhaps TRBD1 (5 bases). This CDR3 contains 15 residues. With 11 bases removed from V and 8 bases from J, the gap between germline ends came to 27 bases. Looked up from germline, CDR1 is ENHRY and CDR2 is SYGVKD. CDR3 in DNA: TGTGCCCATACCGACGGGGGGGTGGTAGAGGGAGGCTACACCTTC. Its protein is CAHTDGGVVEGGYTF.

This chain uses TRBV5-1 with TRBJ1-3, with 8 nucleotides matching TRBD1. CDR1 and CDR2 (germline): SGHRS, YFSETQ. The CDR3 runs to 15 residues. V gave up 4 bases and J gave up 8 bases; unmatched junction bases: 11. Here the CDR3 reads CASSPGQGASDTIYF. For the CDR3, the DNA is TGCGCCAGCAGCCCCGGTCAGGGGGCGTCGGACACCATATATTTT.

The chain links TRBV18 to TRBJ2-2; D gene uncertain. V was clipped by 0 bases and J by 5 bases, with 10 bases between them. CDR3 size: 15 residues. In germline, CDR1 is KGHSH, CDR2 LQKENI. The DNA of the CDR3 is TGTGCCAGCTCACCACCGAAGGGATGGACCGGGGAGCTGTTTTTT. Translation gives CASSPPKGWTGELFF.

The chain is built from TRBV7-9 and TRBJ2-5; the D is unclear. This CDR3 is built from 13 residues. Trimming cost V 5 bases and J 5 bases, with 12 bases left between them. Per germline, CDR1 SEHNR and CDR2 FQNEAQ (reference sequence). CDR3 in amino acids: CASSPAESETQYF. The CDR3 DNA reads as TGTGCCAGCAGCCCCGCGGAGTCGGAGACCCAGTACTTC.

This rearrangement joins TRBV5-6 to TRBJ2-7, with D possibly TRBD2 on 5 matching bases. The CDR3 consists of 13 residues. V was pared by 1 base and J by 3 bases, with 8 bases between. In germline, CDR1 is SGHDT, CDR2 YYEEEE. The CDR3 loop reads CASSLPSFYEQYF. The CDR3 DNA reads as TGTGCCAGCAGCTTGCCTAGCTTCTACGAGCAGTACTTC.

The chain combines TRBV7-8 with TRBJ2-1; 9 bases are shared with TRBD2. The germline CDR1 and CDR2 sequences are SGHVS and FQNEAQ. Trimming cost V 5 bases and J 6 bases; bases outside gene matches: 8. CDR3 length equals 15 residues. The CDR3 region has the DNA TGTGCCAGCAGCCAGACTAGCGGTCGAGGCAATGAGCAGTTCTTC. As protein: CASSQTSGRGNEQFF.

The rearrangement links TRBV6-1 to TRBJ2-1, with TRBD2 matching 10 bases. The germline gives CDR1 MNHNS, CDR2 SASEGT. V lost 6 bases to trimming and J lost 6 bases; unmatched junction nucleotides: 5. This CDR3 spans 14 amino acids. The CDR3 region has the DNA TGTGCCAGCAGCCGACTAGCGGGCCTCAATGAGCAGTTCTTC. Its translation: CASSRLAGLNEQFF.

This clone is a singleton in its sample. This chain uses TRBV5-6 with TRBJ2-6; D may be TRBD2 (5 bases). The CDR3 is 15 amino acids. V was trimmed by 2 bases and J by 1 base, leaving 7 bases between them. Germline CDR1 and CDR2: SGHDT and YYEEEE. The CDR3 sequence: CASSFRGSGANVLTF. In DNA, the CDR3 is TGTGCCAGCAGCTTTCGGGGTTCTGGGGCCAACGTCCTGACTTTC.

The J gene is TRBJ1-5, the V gene TRBV27, with 7 bases that match TRBD1. The ends lost 6 bases at V and 6 bases at J; junction bases unmatched: 14. The CDR3 has 16 residues. Germline-derived CDR1 and CDR2 are MNHEY and SMNVEV (reference sequence). CDR3 loop: CASSRSPGQATQPQHF. The CDR3 region has the DNA TGTGCCAGCAGCCGAAGTCCCGGACAGGCGACTCAGCCCCAGCATTTT.

The V call is TRBV7-9, the J call TRBJ1-6, with D possibly being TRBD1 (5 bases). The CDR3 is 17 amino acids. V lost 5 bases and J 5 bases, leaving 19 bases between the germline ends. In germline, CDR1 is SEHNR, CDR2 FQNEAQ (reference sequence). In nucleotides, the CDR3 is TGTGCCAGCAGCCCCCAATGGGAGGGCAGGGATAATTCACCCCTCCACTTT. Amino acids: CASSPQWEGRDNSPLHF.

The chain couples TRBV18 to TRBJ2-7, with D hard to call. V was pared by 3 bases and J by 5 bases, with 17 bases between. The length of the CDR3 is 15 residues. The V gene's germline CDR1 is KGHSH and CDR2 LQKENI. CDR3 sequence: CASSPRRTVWNEQYF. The CDR3 region has the DNA TGTGCCAGCTCACCCCGACGGACGGTTTGGAACGAGCAGTACTTC.

This clone was found once. V usage is TRBV7-9 and J usage is TRBJ2-5, with 8 nucleotides matching TRBD2. J was trimmed by 4 bases and V by 5 bases; bases with no gene match: 3. The V gene's germline CDR1 is SEHNR and CDR2 FQNEAQ (reference sequence). The CDR3 is 13 residues long. The CDR3 nucleotides are TGTGCCAGCAGCCCCGGGGGGGGAGAGACCCAGTACTTC. Its translation is CASSPGGGETQYF.

The gene calls are TRBV7-9 and TRBJ1-5, with D hard to call. Germline V gene sequence: CDR1 SEHNR, CDR2 FQNEAQ (reference sequence). The CDR3 is 13 amino acids. The V end lost 2 bases, the J end lost 6 bases, and 8 bases lay between the germline ends. The DNA of the CDR3 is TGTGCCAGCAGCTTATCGGGAAGTCAGCCCCAGCATTTT. It yields the protein CASSLSGSQPQHF.

CDR3 coding DNA: TGTGCCAGCAGTGGACAGGGCCGGATGGGTATCAATCAGCCCCAGCATTTT. Translating it yields CASSGQGRMGINQPQHF. The chain couples TRBV6-1 to TRBJ1-5; TRBD1 aligns across 7 bases. Germline V gene lookup returns CDR1 MNHNS and CDR2 SASEGT. This CDR3 has 17 residues. V trimming: 4 bases; J trimming: 3 bases; junction bases outside the gene matches: 12.